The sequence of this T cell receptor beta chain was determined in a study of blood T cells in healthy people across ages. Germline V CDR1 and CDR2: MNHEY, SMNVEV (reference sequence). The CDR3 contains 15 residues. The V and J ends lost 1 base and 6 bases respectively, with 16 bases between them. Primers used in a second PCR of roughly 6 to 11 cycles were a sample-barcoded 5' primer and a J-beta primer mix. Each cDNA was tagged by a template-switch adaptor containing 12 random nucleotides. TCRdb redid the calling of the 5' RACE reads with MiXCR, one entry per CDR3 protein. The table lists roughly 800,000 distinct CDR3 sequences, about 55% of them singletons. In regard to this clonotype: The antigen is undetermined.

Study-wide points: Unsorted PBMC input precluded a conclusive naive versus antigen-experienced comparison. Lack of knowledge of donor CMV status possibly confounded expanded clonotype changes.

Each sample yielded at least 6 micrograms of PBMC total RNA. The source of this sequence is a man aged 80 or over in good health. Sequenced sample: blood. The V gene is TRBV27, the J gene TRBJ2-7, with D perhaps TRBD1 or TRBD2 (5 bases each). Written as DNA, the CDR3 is TGTGCCAGCAGTTTATTGGCAGGGAACGAGGGCGAGCAGTACTTC. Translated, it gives CASSLLAGNEGEQYF.